This T cell receptor (beta chain) was sequenced for a study of response to subunit inactivated influenza vaccine. Study results and limitations: Authors suggested each seasonal flu vaccination may recruit only limited numbers of new T cells.

Using its own MiXCR run on the RT-PCR reads, TCRdb lists one record per CDR3 protein. This sample has about 540,000 distinct CDR3 sequences; around a quarter occur once, and the top ten carry approximately 2.9%. Comments on this clonotype: Antigen unknown.

In germline, CDR1 is MDHEN, CDR2 SYDVKM. Trimming pared 6 bases from V and 5 bases from J, leaving 19 bases between. The CDR3 extends over 15 amino acids. These records were also assigned to another study, of T cells expressing NK-cell markers. From that study: As the method of synthesis, 5'RACE template switching with UMIs yielded TCR beta cDNA. Sequenced donors, eight in total, included seven who were HCMV-seropositive and one who was seronegative. Within several experiments, an anti-gamma-delta TCR antibody kept the sorting limited to alpha-beta TCR T cells. The study found dominant NKG2C+ clonotypes at about 1.0-7.5% of CD8+ T cells in roughly six donors.

The receptor was isolated from a man aged 45-60 years who received an inactivated influenza vaccine. The source material was CD4+ T cells sorted from PBMCs, sampled approximately 13 days after vaccination. The V gene is TRBV28, the J gene TRBJ1-2, with a possible D match to TRBD1 (6 bases). CDR3 DNA: TGTGCCAGCAGCACAGGGTCTCGTGTGTGGTATGGCTACACCTTC. This gives the protein CASSTGSRVWYGYTF.